A single sample is the source of the 26 T cell receptor beta chains below, sequenced in a study of post-analysis software for immune sequencing data. Whole-study results and caveats: TRBV5-6, TRBV5-1 and TRBV20-1 belonged to a set of five TRBV segments that were more frequent in patients than controls.

These receptors lack a known antigen. Sequencing libraries made from TCR beta cDNA carried unique molecular identifiers. TCRdb passed the PCR reads through MiXCR, listing each CDR3 protein once. The sample includes approximately 630,000 distinct CDR3 sequences, approximately 59% of them seen just once. The sequenced sample consisted of blood. The receptors here all came from a girl aged 2-10 years with multiple sclerosis.

This chain links TRBV14 with TRBJ1-2; unclear D gene. Germline CDR1 SGHDN, CDR2 FVKESK. The CDR3 runs to 13 residues. With 2 bases removed from V and 3 bases from J, the gap between germline ends came to 7 bases. CDR3 DNA: TGTGCCAGCAGCCAACTTGAGGACTATGGCTACACCTTC. Its protein is CASSQLEDYGYTF.

The J gene is TRBJ1-2, the V gene TRBV15, with TRBD1 as a possible D gene (5 bases). The V and J ends lost 1 base and 0 bases respectively, with 12 bases between them. Germline CDR1 LNHNV, CDR2 YYDKDF (reference sequence). CDR3 size: 16 residues. CDR3 residues: CATSRGTPVSNYGYTF. The CDR3 region has the DNA TGTGCCACCAGCAGAGGGACACCAGTTTCTAACTATGGCTACACCTTC.

The chain has TRBV7-9 and TRBJ1-5, with 8 nucleotides matching TRBD1. V was pared by 11 bases and J by 4 bases, with 13 bases of the junction left unmatched. CDR3 length equals 15 residues. Germline-derived CDR1 and CDR2 are SEHNR and FQNEAQ (reference sequence). For the CDR3, the DNA is TGTGCCGGTCAGTCCGGACAGGGAGGGAATCAGCCCCAGCATTTT. The encoded protein is CAGQSGQGGNQPQHF.

The rearrangement uses TRBV29-1 and TRBJ2-3, with unresolved D. Germline CDR1 is SQVTM and CDR2 is ANQGSEA. This CDR3 has 11 amino acids. V lost 1 base to trimming and J lost 5 bases, with 4 bases between them. CDR3 coding DNA: TGCAGCGTTGAAGGGTTAGATACGCAGTATTTT. Translation gives CSVEGLDTQYF.

V usage is TRBV13 and J usage is TRBJ2-1, with 8 bases that match TRBD1. The CDR3 spans 14 residues. Germline lookup yields CDR1 PRHDT and CDR2 FYEKMQ (reference sequence). Trimming cost V 5 bases and J 8 bases; bases outside gene matches: 8. The CDR3 protein is CASSPDRVLDEQFF. The CDR3 region has the DNA TGTGCCAGCAGCCCGGACAGGGTTCTGGATGAGCAGTTCTTC.

This clonotype is a singleton in its sample. The rearrangement uses TRBV5-5 and TRBJ1-5; TRBD1 matches 12 bases. V dropped 4 bases and J dropped 12; count of bases not matched to a gene: 14. CDR1 is SGHKS, CDR2 YYEKEE, per germline (reference sequence). The CDR3 length is 16 residues. CDR3 loop: CASSRSGTGGPELQHF. CDR3 in DNA: TGTGCCAGCAGCCGATCCGGGACAGGGGGCCCGGAGCTCCAGCATTTT.

There are a few counts of this clonotype. The V gene is TRBV5-1, the J gene TRBJ2-3; D gene unclear. This CDR3 contains 15 residues. Germline V lookup: CDR1 SGHRS, CDR2 YFSETQ. The V gene lost 2 bases and the J gene lost 2 bases, with 12 bases spanning the gap. This CDR3 is CASSFGPYSTDTQYF. For the CDR3, the DNA is TGCGCCAGCAGCTTTGGTCCTTATTCCACAGATACGCAGTATTTT.

The V gene is TRBV25-1, the J gene TRBJ1-5; 7 bases fit TRBD1. Germline V CDR1 and CDR2: MGHDK, SYGVNS. The length of the CDR3 is 13 residues. V lost 8 bases, J lost 6 bases, and 7 bases stayed unmatched. The CDR3 DNA reads TGTGCCAGCTCCGACAGGGTCGGTCAGCCCCAGCATTTT. This sequence encodes CASSDRVGQPQHF.

The chain combines TRBV6-1 with TRBJ2-1; possible D gene TRBD2, 6 bases. The V gene's germline CDR1 is MNHNS and CDR2 SASEGT. This CDR3 has 15 amino acids. Trimming removed 3 bases from V and 2 bases from J, with 11 bases in between. CDR3 nucleotide sequence: TGTGCCAGCAGTGATGAGTCGGGAGCCTACAATGAGCAGTTCTTC. This codes for CASSDESGAYNEQFF.

This rearrangement joins TRBV12-3 or TRBV12-4 to TRBJ1-2, with 9 bases that match TRBD1. This CDR3 contains 15 residues. With V trimmed by 6 bases and J by 7 bases, 12 bases remained unmatched. The CDR3 reads CASRGPGQGMSGYTF. The CDR3 coding sequence is TGTGCCAGCAGAGGACCGGGACAGGGTATGTCTGGCTACACCTTC.

Comment on this clonotype: Given a much more abundant clone one base away, this may be a read error. The CDR3 loop reads CAGSDPAGWTQYF. CDR3 in DNA: TGCGCCGGCAGTGACCCCGCAGGTTGGACCCAGTACTTC. The rearrangement joins TRBV10-1 to TRBJ2-7, with no clear D. The J call is uncertain, as TRBJ2-5 better fits the DNA end. The CDR3 is 13 residues long. Germline loops: CDR1 WNHNN, CDR2 SYGVQD (reference sequence).

J is TRBJ2-3 and V is TRBV12-3 or TRBV12-4; D is uncertain. V dropped 7 bases and J dropped 6 bases, with 17 bases sitting between them. The CDR3 length is 14 residues. The CDR3 DNA sequence: TGTGCCAGCACCTACCTACCCGGGTCGGATACGCAGTATTTT. Translation: CASTYLPGSDTQYF.

A few counts support this clonotype. V is TRBV10-3 and J is TRBJ1-2; no firm D call. Germline CDR1 reads ENHRY; CDR2 reads SYGVKD. The V gene lost 3 bases and the J gene lost 10 bases, with 12 bases spanning the gap. The CDR3 sequence is 12 residues long. In nucleotides, the CDR3 is TGTGCCATCAGTGATTTCGAGGGAGTCTACACCTTC. This codes for CAISDFEGVYTF.

The V call is TRBV4-1, the J call TRBJ1-2; 10 positions agree with TRBD1. With V trimmed by 3 bases and J by 4 bases, 2 bases remained unmatched. The CDR3 is 14 amino acids. The germline V gene has CDR1 MGHRA and CDR2 YSYEKL. The CDR3 DNA sequence: TGCGCCAGCAGCCAGGGACAGGGGATCTATGGCTACACCTTC. This sequence encodes CASSQGQGIYGYTF.

This clonotype was found a few times. The chain has TRBV28 and TRBJ2-1; D unresolved. The V end was cut by 8 bases, the J end by 12 bases, with 11 bases between. The CDR3 consists of 10 residues. Germline V gene sequence: CDR1 MDHEN, CDR2 SYDVKM. CDR3 coding DNA: TGTGCCAGCCAAGTCCTTGGGCAGTTCTTC. It yields the protein CASQVLGQFF.

J is TRBJ1-2 and V is TRBV24-1, with 7 bases fitting TRBD1. Germline V CDR1 and CDR2: KGHDR, SFDVKD. The trim removed 3 bases at V and 8 bases at J, leaving 5 bases unmatched. The CDR3 length is 13 residues. The CDR3 bases are TGTGCCACCAGTGATCTTAACAGGGGCGGCTACACCTTC. Its protein product is CATSDLNRGGYTF.

A few counts support this clonotype. The junction and the germline gene differ at one end; a read error may be behind it. The chain combines TRBV5-1 with TRBJ2-3; D may be TRBD1 (5 bases). Germline CDR1 reads SGHRS; CDR2 reads YFSETQ. There are 14 residues in the CDR3. The CDR3 region is CASSLEGDTDTQYF. CDR3 nucleotides: TGTGCCAGCAGCTTAGAAGGGGACACAGATACGCAGTATTTT.

CDR3 loop: CASSTQVNNYGYTF. The CDR3 DNA sequence: TGTGCCAGCAGTACACAGGTGAATAACTATGGCTACACCTTC. This rearrangement joins TRBV12-3 or TRBV12-4 to TRBJ1-2; D is possibly TRBD1 (5 bases). This CDR3 is 14 amino acids long. V dropped 5 bases and J dropped 1 base, with 11 bases sitting between them.

The chain couples TRBV24-1 to TRBJ2-3; 8 bases map to TRBD1. The germline gives CDR1 KGHDR, CDR2 SFDVKD. V lost 5 bases to trimming and J lost 6 bases; unmatched junction nucleotides: 9. This CDR3 comprises 15 residues. The CDR3, as DNA: TGTGCCACCAGTGGCAGGGGGCGGTTTTCCGATACGCAGTATTTT. Protein product: CATSGRGRFSDTQYF.

Of note for this clonotype: The junction departs from the called germline gene at one end, perhaps through a read error. The chain combines TRBV5-1 with TRBJ1-2; no definite D call. CDR1 SGHRS and CDR2 YFSETQ come from the germline V gene. There are 15 residues in the CDR3. CDR3 loop: CASSLATDANYRYTF. CDR3 DNA sequence: TGCGCCAGCAGCTTGGCTACTGACGCTAACTATCGCTACACCTTC.

Only a few counts were recorded for this clonotype. The chain couples TRBV24-1 to TRBJ2-1; D possibly corresponds to TRBD1 (5 bases). This CDR3 spans 14 amino acids. Germline V CDR1 and CDR2: KGHDR, SFDVKD. V was trimmed by 9 bases and J by 0 bases, leaving 11 bases between them. In DNA, the CDR3 is TGTGCCACCTCGGACACCACCTCCTACAATGAGCAGTTCTTC. Translating gives CATSDTTSYNEQFF.

Regarding this clonotype: A junction boundary mismatches the germline segment, possibly from a read error. The chain links TRBV7-8 to TRBJ2-3, with no clear D. Looked up from germline, CDR1 is SGHVS and CDR2 is FQNEAQ. The CDR3 totals 16 residues. In DNA, the CDR3 is TGCGCCAGCAGCTTAAGGGTTTGGTCAGACACAGATACGCAGTATTTT. Its translation is CASSLRVWSDTDTQYF.

Points on this clonotype: Lacking the conserved final phenylalanine or tryptophan, this CDR3 likely reflects a read error. The chain is built from TRBV29-1 and TRBJ1-2; D is uncertain. CDR1 SQVTM and CDR2 ANQGSEA come from the germline V gene. The CDR3 loop spans 12 amino acids. Trimming cost V 3 bases and J 7 bases, with 12 bases left between them. The CDR3 is CSVDALTGGYTS. The CDR3 bases are TGCAGCGTTGATGCCCTGACGGGTGGCTACACCTCC.

In this sample, this clonotype turned up a few times. The chain uses TRBV12-3 or TRBV12-4 and TRBJ2-5, with 7 bases aligning to TRBD2. The CDR3 loop spans 15 amino acids. With V trimmed by 8 bases and J by 3 bases, 12 bases remained unmatched. The CDR3 DNA reads as TGTGCCAGCTCCGGGACCGGGACTATTAAAGAGACCCAGTACTTC. This gives the protein CASSGTGTIKETQYF.

The rearrangement links TRBV2 to TRBJ2-1; TRBD2 aligns across 14 bases. J lost 7 bases, V lost 8 bases, and 4 bases had no gene match. Germline CDR1 reads SNHLY; CDR2 reads FYNNEI. This CDR3 contains 14 residues. The CDR3 sequence is CASWRLAGGNEQFF. The DNA of the CDR3 is TGTGCCAGCTGGCGACTAGCGGGAGGGAATGAGCAGTTCTTC.

V and J are TRBV30 and TRBJ2-7; no clear D. The V gene lost 5 bases and the J gene lost 0 bases, with 8 bases spanning the gap. Germline V lookup: CDR1 GTSNPN, CDR2 SVGIG (reference sequence). This CDR3 is 12 amino acids long. In DNA form, the CDR3 reads TGTGCCTGGCTCAGAACCTCCTACGAGCAGTACTTC. This sequence encodes CAWLRTSYEQYF. Complete variable domain (other parts from reference TRBV30 and TRBJ2-7): SQTIHQWPATLVQPVGSPLSLECTVEGTSNPNLYWYRQAAGRGLQLLFYSVGIGQISSEVPQNLSASRPQDRQFILSSKKLLLSDSGFYLCAWLRTSYEQYFGPGTRLTVT.